The clone carrying this T cell receptor beta chain was observed a few times. As yet, its antigen is unknown. TCRdb passed the 5' RACE reads through MiXCR, listing each CDR3 protein once. The sample has around 1.7 million distinct CDR3 sequences; under 35% are singletons. The V gene lost 3 bases and the J gene lost 0 bases, with 16 bases spanning the gap. CDR3 size: 16 residues. Germline-derived CDR1 and CDR2 are SGHRS and YFSETQ. The data were taken from a study of identical twins. General observations from the study: Abundant beta clonotypes from cord blood had fewer insertions, unlike memory repertoires, which showed none. Model-predicted out-of-frame TCR alpha sharing fell below observed values in monozygotic twins. The study based its conclusions on cross-sectional statistical analysis and did not follow the same donors.

All of the donors were Caucasians in good health. The clonotype was recovered from a newborn girl in good health. The sequenced material came from cord blood. The rearrangement links TRBV5-1 to TRBJ2-7; tentative D call: TRBD2 (5 bases). Here the CDR3 DNA reads TGCGCCAGCAGCTACGGGGTCAAGACCCTCTCCTACGAGCAGTACTTC. Its protein product is CASSYGVKTLSYEQYF.